This T cell receptor beta chain stems from a study of T cell responses to AZD1222 COVID-19 vaccine. The method was immunoSEQ multiplex PCR; TCRdb's version includes in-frame clones alone and lacks a portion of them. The data contain 33,000 or so clones, over 75% of them singletons. This CDR3 region has 15 residues. This chain uses TRBV21-1 with TRBJ1-1; TRBD1 is the table's D call, not checked against the DNA. TRBV21-1 has pseudogene status. The sequenced sample was peripheral blood, obtained 28 days after the second AZD1222 dose. This receptor was obtained from an adult who received the AZD1222 COVID-19 vaccine. The CDR3 reads CASSNRQGLNTEAFF. The DNA for the CDR3 is TGTGCCAGCAGCAACAGACAGGGGTTGAACACTGAAGCTTTCTTT.